This entry is about one TCR beta chain. Its binding antigen is unknown. No base qualities exist here, and no much larger clone lies one base off it. This record comes from a study of T cell changes during pregnancy in multiple sclerosis (dated by TCRdb to between 2017 and 2020). Regarding the research as a whole: In women with multiple sclerosis, the researchers looked at how the T cell repertoire shifted as pregnancy progressed.

The CDR3 sequence holds 15 residues, the cysteine and phenylalanine included. This entry keeps only the CDR3 DNA: 45 bases, framed from base 1. Taken from the germline V gene, the CDR1 and CDR2 loops are SNHLY and FYNNEI. Trimming leaves V shorter by 0 bases and J shorter by 10 bases, with the junction holding 6 bases beyond the gene matches. Libraries came from the immunoSEQ multiplex PCR assay. The table comes from immuneACCESS by way of TCRdb, which keeps in-frame sequences with V and J called. Part of the clones is missing from these tables; in studies checked, under half for an unresolved V gene and the rest for unknown reasons. Present in this sample are tens of thousands of clones, about 91% of which were seen just once. Around 0.48% of the sample belongs to the ten largest clones.

The receptor chain draws on TRBV2 and TRBJ2-1, and 10 junctional nucleotides match TRBD2. The input for sequencing was CD4+ T cells from peripheral blood mononuclear cells, taken after pregnancy. The receptor comes from a female donor with multiple sclerosis, enrolled in a pregnancy study. The CDR3 region has the sequence CASSEARSSGGEQFF. The DNA is TGTGCCAGCAGTGAAGCGCGGAGTAGCGGGGGGGAGCAGTTCTTC.